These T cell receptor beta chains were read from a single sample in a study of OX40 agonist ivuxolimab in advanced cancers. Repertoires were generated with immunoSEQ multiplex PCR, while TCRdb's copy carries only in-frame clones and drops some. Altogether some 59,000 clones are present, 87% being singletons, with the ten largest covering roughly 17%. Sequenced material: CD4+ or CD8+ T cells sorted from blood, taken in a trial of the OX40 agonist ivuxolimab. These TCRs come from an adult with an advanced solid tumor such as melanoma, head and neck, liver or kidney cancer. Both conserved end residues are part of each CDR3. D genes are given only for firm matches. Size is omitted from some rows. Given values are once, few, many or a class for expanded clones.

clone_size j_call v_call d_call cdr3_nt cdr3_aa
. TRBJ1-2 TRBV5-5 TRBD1 TGTGCCAGCAGCTTGGCACAGGGGGCCGGTGGCTACACCTTC CASSLAQGAGGYTF
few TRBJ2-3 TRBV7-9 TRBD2 TGTGCCAGCAGCTTAGGAAGTGCGGGAGCCCGCACAGATACGCAGTATTTT CASSLGSAGARTDTQYF
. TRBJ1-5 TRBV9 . TGTGCCAGCAGCGTAGAGGCAGGGGAGAATCAGCCCCAGCATTTT CASSVEAGENQPQHF
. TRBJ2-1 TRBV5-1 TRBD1 TGCGCCAGCAGCTTGGGGGACAGTCACAATGAGCAGTTCTTC CASSLGDSHNEQFF
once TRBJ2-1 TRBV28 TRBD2 TGTGCCAGCCAAAGGGGTGGGGGGGATGAGCAGTTCTTC CASQRGGGDEQFF
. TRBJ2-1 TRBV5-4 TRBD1 TGTGCCAGCACCATAGGGACAGGAGCCTACAATGAGCAGTTCTTC CASTIGTGAYNEQFF
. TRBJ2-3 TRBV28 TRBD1 TGTGCCAGCCAAAAACAGGGGGCTCTCGGCACAGATACGCAGTATTTT CASQKQGALGTDTQYF
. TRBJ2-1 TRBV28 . TGTGCCAGCGGGGAGAATTACAATGAGCAGTTCTTC CASGENYNEQFF
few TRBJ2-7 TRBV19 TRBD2 TGTGCCAGTAGGCAGCCAGCAGAAGCGGGAGAGATCCGGTTC CASRQPAEAGEIRF
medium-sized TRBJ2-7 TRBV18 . TGTGCCAGCTCACCACCGTCTAGGGGGGAGTACGAGCAGTACTTC CASSPPSRGEYEQYF
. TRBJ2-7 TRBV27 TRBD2 TGTGCCAGCAGCGGTTATGTGGGCGGGAGGTCCGAGGCCCTCGAGCAGTACTTC CASSGYVGGRSEALEQYF
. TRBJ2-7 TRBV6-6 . TGTGCCAGCAGTGAAACCTACGAGCAGTACTTC CASSETYEQYF
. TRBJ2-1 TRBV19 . TGTGCCAGTAGTACCGAAACAGGGAATGAGCAGTTCTTC CASSTETGNEQFF
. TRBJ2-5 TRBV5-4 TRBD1 TGTGCCAGCAGCTGGGACAGACAAGAGACCCAGTACTTC CASSWDRQETQYF
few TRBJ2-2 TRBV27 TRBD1 TGTGCCAGCAGAGACGGGACAGCTACCGGGGAGCTGTTTTTT CASRDGTATGELFF
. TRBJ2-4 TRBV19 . TGTGCCAGTAGTACATCGGGAGTAACCAAAAACATTCAGTACTTC CASSTSGVTKNIQYF
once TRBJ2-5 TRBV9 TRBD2 TGTGCCAGCAGCGTATCGGCTAGCGGGTACCAAGAGACCCAGTACTTC CASSVSASGYQETQYF
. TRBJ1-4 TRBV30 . TGTGCCTGGATGGGGGGCGCTAATGAAAAACTGTTTTTT CAWMGGANEKLFF
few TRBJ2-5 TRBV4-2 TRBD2 TGTGCCAGCAGCCAAGATCGGGAGGGCCAAGAGACCCAGTACTTC CASSQDREGQETQYF
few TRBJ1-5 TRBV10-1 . TGCGCCAGCAGTGAGGGGCGGGACAGCAATCAGCCCCAGCATTTT CASSEGRDSNQPQHF
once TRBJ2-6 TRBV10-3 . TGTGCCATCACCGACACAATAGAAGCTGGGGCCAACGTCCTGACTTTC CAITDTIEAGANVLTF
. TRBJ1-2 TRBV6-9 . TGTGCCAGCAGTCCTCCACGGCCCGGCGGGTGCGGTGGCTACACCTTC CASSPPRPGGCGGYTF
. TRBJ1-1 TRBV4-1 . TGCGCCAGCAGCCAAGTGGGGGGGCACACTGAAGCTTTCTTT CASSQVGGHTEAFF
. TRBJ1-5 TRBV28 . TGTGCCAGCAGTTCCGCCGGGGCTGGCAATCAGCCCCAGCATTTT CASSSAGAGNQPQHF
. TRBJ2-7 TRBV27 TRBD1 TGTGCCAGCAGTTTATGGATAGGGGGCGGCTACGAGCAGTACTTC CASSLWIGGGYEQYF
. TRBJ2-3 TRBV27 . TGTGCCAGCAGTCCATACACAGATACGCAGTATTTT CASSPYTDTQYF
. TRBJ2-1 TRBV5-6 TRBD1 TGTGCCAGCAGCTTGTCAGGGGGCGCGCACAATGAGCAGTTCTTC CASSLSGGAHNEQFF
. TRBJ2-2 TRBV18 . TGTGCCAGCTCACCACTTGGGGCCACCGGGGAGCTGTTTTTT CASSPLGATGELFF
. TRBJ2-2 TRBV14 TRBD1 TGTGCCAGCAGCCAGAACAGGGGGATTGCCACCGGGGAGCTGTTTTTT CASSQNRGIATGELFF
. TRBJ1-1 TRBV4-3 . TGCGCCAGCAGCCAAGATGCCGGACGGGTGAACACTGAAGCTTTCTTT CASSQDAGRVNTEAFF
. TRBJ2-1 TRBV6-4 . TGTGCCAGCAGATACGGTAATGAGCAGTTCTTC CASRYGNEQFF
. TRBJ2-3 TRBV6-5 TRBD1 TGTGCCAGCCAACAGGGGTTGACAGATACGCAGTATTTT CASQQGLTDTQYF
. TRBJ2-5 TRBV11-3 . TGTGCCAGCAGCTTAGGGGGCCAGCAAGAGACCCAGTACTTC CASSLGGQQETQYF
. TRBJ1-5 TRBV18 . TGTGCCAGCTCACCACAAAGGGCAGAGAATCAGCCCCAGCATTTT CASSPQRAENQPQHF
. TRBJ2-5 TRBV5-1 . TGCGCCAGCAGCGCCCTGGCGGGTCAGACATCTGGCGGGACCCAGTACTTC CASSALAGQTSGGTQYF
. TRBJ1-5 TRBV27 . TGTGCCAGCAGTCCCCAGGCAGGGGATCTTTACAATCAGCCCCAGCATTTT CASSPQAGDLYNQPQHF
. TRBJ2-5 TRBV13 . TGTGCCAGCAGCTTACAGGGAAATTGGGAAGAGACCCAGTACTTC CASSLQGNWEETQYF
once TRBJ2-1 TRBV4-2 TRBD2 TGTGCCAGCAGCCAAGATCGCGGACTAGCGGGTAGGAATGAGCAGTTCTTC CASSQDRGLAGRNEQFF
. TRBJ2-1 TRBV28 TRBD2 TGTGCCAGCAGGGCAACAGGGGCCGCGGGGCTAGCGGGAGGGACCTACAATGAGCAGTTCTTC CASRATGAAGLAGGTYNEQFF
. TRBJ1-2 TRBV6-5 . TGTGCCAGCAGTTACTCGAGATGGGGGGAGACTGGCTACACCTTC CASSYSRWGETGYTF
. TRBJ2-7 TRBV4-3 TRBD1 TGCGCCAGCAGCCAAGGATCTACAGGGGCCTACGAGCAGTACTTC CASSQGSTGAYEQYF
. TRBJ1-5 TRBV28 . TGTGCCAGCAGCATTCCTCCCCTTCGGGGGGCTGATCAGCCCCAGCATTTT CASSIPPLRGADQPQHF
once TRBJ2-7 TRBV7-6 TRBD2 TGTGCCAGCAGCCCAGGCGGGAGAACCCGCCGTCACGAGCAGTACTTC CASSPGGRTRRHEQYF
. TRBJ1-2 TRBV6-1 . TGTGCCAGCAGTGACGTGCGGACAGATTATGGCTACACCTTC CASSDVRTDYGYTF
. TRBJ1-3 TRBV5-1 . TGCGCCAGCAGCCTAACCGTGGGGGCGACTGGAAACACCATATATTTT CASSLTVGATGNTIYF
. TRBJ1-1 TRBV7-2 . TGTGCCAGCAGAGGAGGGGTAATGAACACTGAAGCTTTCTTT CASRGGVMNTEAFF
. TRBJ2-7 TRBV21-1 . TGTGCCAGCAGCAAAGCCGGGAACCCGACAGGGACTCTACCGGCCTACGAGCAGTACTTC CASSKAGNPTGTLPAYEQYF
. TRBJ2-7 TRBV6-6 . TGTGCCAGCAGTTTCGACGGGATAGCGAAGGACGAGCAGTACTTC CASSFDGIAKDEQYF
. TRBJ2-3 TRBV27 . TGTGCCAGCAGCCCAAGAGGTCCCCGGGAAAGGTATTTT CASSPRGPRERYF
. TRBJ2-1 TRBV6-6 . TGTGCCAGCAGTTACGAGAGACAGGGACTCAATGAGCAGTTCTTC CASSYERQGLNEQFF
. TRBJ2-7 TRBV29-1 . TGCAGCGTTCAGTATTCCGCCGCCTACGAGCAGTACTTC CSVQYSAAYEQYF
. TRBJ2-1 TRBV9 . TGTGCCAGCAGACGGGACCTAGGGAGAAATGAGCAGTTCTTC CASRRDLGRNEQFF
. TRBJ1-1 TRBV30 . TGTGCCTGGAGTGTTGGGACGGGGAACACTGAAGCTTTCTTT CAWSVGTGNTEAFF